This T cell receptor beta chain was recorded in a study of cytomegalovirus exposure and HLA in healthy donors. Study-wide points: An Asian-associated ancestry cluster reportedly showed fewer N-insertions than the approximately 660-donor mean in a later analysis.

60 Vbeta and 13 Jbeta primers were used in PCR. The protocol was immunoSEQ multiplex PCR, while the TCRdb copy is restricted to in-frame clones and leaves out a portion. The sample consists of 180,000 or so clones, around 75% of them appearing once. Trimming took off 1 base at V and 3 bases at J, with 3 bases between the two ends. CDR1 SGHNT and CDR2 YYREEE come from the germline V gene (reference sequence). This CDR3 is built from 12 residues. Points on this clone: What it binds is unknown.

The chain combines TRBV5-4 with TRBJ2-3; no firm D call. The TCR was taken from a male donor in good health and CMV-seronegative. Sequencing was done on a sample of PBMCs. CDR3 amino acids: CASSLLTDTQYF. DNA of the CDR3: TGTGCCAGCAGCTTGCTGACAGATACGCAGTATTTT.